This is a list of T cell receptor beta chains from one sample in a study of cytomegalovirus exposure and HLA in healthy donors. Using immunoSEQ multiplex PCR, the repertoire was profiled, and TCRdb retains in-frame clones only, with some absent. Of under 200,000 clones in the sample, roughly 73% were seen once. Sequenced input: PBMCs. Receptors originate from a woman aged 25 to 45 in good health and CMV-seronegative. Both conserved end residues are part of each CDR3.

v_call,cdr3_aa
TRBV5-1,CASSLYRITDTQYF
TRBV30,CARILVADRSYNYGYTF
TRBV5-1,CASSLDGAGGAETQYF
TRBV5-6,CASSSSHKLRDTVIAEQYF
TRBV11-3,CASSPGLAVSTGELFF
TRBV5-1,CASSHDRGNEQYF
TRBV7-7,CASSPGERYNEQFF
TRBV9,CASSPARPGTGQEDTQYF
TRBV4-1,CASSHTGTGNTIYF
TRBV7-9,CASSFVTLRASGANVLTF
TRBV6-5,CASSYGGLSTDTQYF
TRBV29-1,CSVEETGARDTF
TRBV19,CASSISGRAYEQYF
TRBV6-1,CASSEVTVETQYF
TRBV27,CASSLPGATDTQYF
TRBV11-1,CASSPGLVNHNEQFF
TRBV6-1,CASTRRGETQYF
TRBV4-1,CTSSLGGATGELFF
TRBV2,CASSDVEQYF
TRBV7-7,CASSVEFSPSRIETQYF
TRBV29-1,CSVTQTYGYTF
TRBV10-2,CAALPRQGSGNSPLHF
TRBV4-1,CASSQDWERTGGPFSFYEQYF
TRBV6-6,CASSYLTTDTQYF
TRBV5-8,CASYPLDRGFHQPQHF
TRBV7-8,CASSLGGLADTNSYNEQFF
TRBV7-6,CASSLGTSAYEQYF